A single sample is the source of the 18 T cell receptor beta chains below, sequenced in a study of type 1 regulatory T cells. TCRdb ran MiXCR on the reads and lists one entry per CDR3 protein. The table has just under 65,000 distinct CDR3 sequences, roughly half seen once. No antigen has been identified for these receptors. The sequencing sample was made of cultured non-Tr1 T cells, either the whole culture or a sorted T cell fraction (not recorded which). These receptors were collected from a human donor in good health.

The chain is built from TRBV5-6 and TRBJ1-1; D not resolved. Germline V gene sequence: CDR1 SGHDT, CDR2 YYEEEE. The CDR3 has 14 amino acids. The CDR3 loop is CTSSLLQRNTEAFF. For the CDR3, the DNA is TGTACTAGCAGCTTGTTGCAGAGGAACACTGAAGCTTTCTTT.

V is TRBV4-2 and J is TRBJ2-3; weak D call: TRBD1 (5 bases). The CDR3 has 12 amino acids. V lost 6 bases and J 9 bases, leaving 13 bases between the germline ends. Germline values: CDR1 LGHNA, CDR2 YNFKEQ. The CDR3 is CASRSGLGTQYF. In DNA form, the CDR3 reads TGTGCCAGCAGGTCAGGGTTAGGGACGCAGTATTTT.

V is TRBV20-1 and J is TRBJ2-1; 11 bases fit TRBD2. The germline CDR1 and CDR2 sequences are DFQATT and SNEGSKA (reference sequence). V shed 1 base, J shed 1 base, and the junction held 6 bases outside the gene matches. The CDR3 sequence is 17 residues long. Written as DNA, the CDR3 is TGCAGTGCTAGAGGCGGTAGCGGGGGGGCTTCCTACAATGAGCAGTTCTTC. It encodes CSARGGSGGASYNEQFF.

This clonotype was observed a few times. This rearrangement joins TRBV7-2 to TRBJ2-3, with D hard to call. This CDR3 has 14 amino acids. V was pared by 4 bases and J by 9 bases, with 17 bases between. Germline V gives CDR1 SGHTA, CDR2 FQGNSA. The CDR3 nucleotides are TGTGCCAGCAGCTCGCACCTTATCTCCGGCACGCAGTATTTT. It encodes CASSSHLISGTQYF.

V is TRBV12-3 or TRBV12-4 and J is TRBJ1-3, with D possibly matching TRBD1 (5 bases). This CDR3 is built from 15 residues. The ends were cut back, 5 bases at V and 4 bases at J, with 15 bases in the middle. The CDR3 loop reads CASSPRRGSGNTIYF. The CDR3 DNA is TGTGCCAGCAGTCCCCGACGGGGGTCGGGAAACACCATATATTTT.

The CDR3 here is CASSTQGNTEAFF. The CDR3 nucleotides are TGTGCCAGCAGCACACAGGGGAACACTGAAGCTTTCTTT. This chain uses TRBV7-8 with TRBJ1-1, with a possible D match to TRBD1 (6 bases). Germline values: CDR1 SGHVS, CDR2 FQNEAQ. CDR3 size: 13 residues. V dropped 5 bases and J dropped 1 base, with 8 bases sitting between them.

CDR3 in amino acids: CATGTSSTDTQYF. The CDR3 DNA sequence: TGTGCCACCGGGACTTCTAGCACAGATACGCAGTATTTT. The J gene is TRBJ2-3, the V gene TRBV7-2; TRBD2 is a possible D gene (6 bases). V was trimmed by 10 bases and J by 0 bases, leaving 11 bases between them. Germline V gives CDR1 SGHTA, CDR2 FQGNSA. CDR3 length: 13 residues.

This clonotype showed up just a few times. The chain employs TRBV19 and TRBJ2-2, with D perhaps matching TRBD1 or TRBD2 (5 bases each). The length of the CDR3 is 17 residues. The V and J ends lost 1 base and 4 bases respectively, with 16 bases between them. Per germline, CDR1 LNHDA and CDR2 SQIVND (reference sequence). CDR3 in DNA: TGTGCCAGTAGTATAGTGGGGGAACGGGCGGGCACCGGGGAGCTGTTTTTT. Amino acid sequence: CASSIVGERAGTGELFF.

V gene TRBV20-1 combines with J gene TRBJ1-6; TRBD1 matches at 7 bases. The germline CDR1 and CDR2 sequences are DFQATT and SNEGSKA (reference sequence). CDR3 size: 17 residues. V trimming: 2 bases; J trimming: 6 bases; junction bases outside the gene matches: 13. As DNA, the CDR3 is TGCAGTGCTAGAAAGTCGGTGGCCGGGACAGCTAATTCACCCCTCCACTTT. It codes for CSARKSVAGTANSPLHF.

This sequence joins TRBV7-2 and TRBJ2-1; TRBD2 agrees at 12 bases. V lost 5 bases and J lost 12; bases outside the gene matches: 11. The CDR3 is 15 residues long. In germline, CDR1 is SGHTA, CDR2 FQGNSA. CDR3 loop: CASSTYKTSGGGQFF. As DNA, the CDR3 is TGTGCCAGCAGCACCTACAAGACTAGCGGGGGCGGGCAGTTCTTC.

The V call is TRBV29-1, the J call TRBJ2-7; D uncertain. Looked up from germline, CDR1 is SQVTM and CDR2 is ANQGSEA. Between the trimmed V and J ends, which lost 1 base and 5 bases, there was a span of 12 bases. This CDR3 spans 13 amino acids. DNA of the CDR3: TGCAGCGTTGAAGGGGCCCCTTCAGACGAGCAGTACTTC. Its translation is CSVEGAPSDEQYF.

The chain joins TRBV6-1 to TRBJ2-3; 7 positions agree with TRBD1. The CDR3 has 16 amino acids. The junction had 7 bases not matched to a gene; V was cut back by 4 bases and J by 0 bases. Per the germline V gene, CDR1 is MNHNS and CDR2 is SASEGT. Here the CDR3 reads CASSAQDRSSTDTQYF. The CDR3 bases are TGTGCCAGCAGTGCCCAGGACAGGTCTAGCACAGATACGCAGTATTTT.

Note on this clonotype: The junction differs from germline at one of its ends, possibly a read error. The rearrangement joins TRBV20-1 to TRBJ2-5; D gene ambiguous. Germline values: CDR1 DFQATT, CDR2 SNEGSKA (reference sequence). This CDR3 is built from 11 residues. The CDR3 sequence: CSATDHETQYF. CDR3 sequence (DNA): TGCAGTGCTACAGACCACGAGACCCAGTACTTC.

The chain employs TRBV5-1 and TRBJ2-3; a weak D match, TRBD2 (5 bases). CDR1 is SGHRS, CDR2 YFSETQ, per germline. This CDR3 has 17 amino acids. V was shortened by 5 bases and J by 0 bases, with 19 bases between the two germline ends. In nucleotides, the CDR3 is TGCGCCAGCAGTCTCCTGGGGAGCCTTCGAAGCACAGATACGCAGTATTTT. Protein product: CASSLLGSLRSTDTQYF.

The J gene is TRBJ1-4, the V gene TRBV9; 8 nucleotides align to TRBD1. CDR3 length: 14 amino acids. V lost 3 bases to trimming and J lost 8 bases; unmatched junction nucleotides: 6. CDR1 and CDR2 from the germline V gene are SGDLS and YYNGEE. The CDR3 protein is CASSARTGSEKLFF. The CDR3, as DNA: TGTGCCAGCAGCGCAAGGACAGGGAGCGAAAAACTGTTTTTT.

This clonotype was observed a few times. V and J are TRBV5-1 and TRBJ2-3; D is possibly TRBD2 (5 bases). Germline CDR1 is SGHRS and CDR2 is YFSETQ. The CDR3 covers 17 residues. V was trimmed by 0 bases and J by 4 bases, leaving 18 bases between them. DNA of the CDR3: TGCGCCAGCAGCTTGGCCCTGGCTTCCCTAGCCCCAGATACGCAGTATTTT. Its protein product is CASSLALASLAPDTQYF. Drawing the rest from reference TRBV5-1 and TRBJ2-3, the complete variable domain is KAGVTQTPRYLIKTRGQQVTLSCSPISGHRSVSWYQQTPGQGLQFLFEYFSETQRNKGNFPGRFSGRQFSNSRSEMNVSTLELGDSALYLCASSLALASLAPDTQYFGPGTRLTVL.

The genes are TRBV18 and TRBJ1-1; D not certain. This CDR3 has 13 amino acids. The V gene lost 3 bases and the J gene lost 4 bases, with 9 bases spanning the gap. From germline, CDR1 is KGHSH and CDR2 LQKENI. The CDR3 DNA reads as TGTGCCAGCTCACCTTTGGGGAGCACTGAAGCTTTCTTT. Amino acid sequence: CASSPLGSTEAFF.

The V call is TRBV6-1, the J call TRBJ2-3; D is unresolved. Germline lookup yields CDR1 MNHNS and CDR2 SASEGT. This CDR3 is built from 15 residues. Between the trimmed V and J ends, which lost 1 base and 1 base, there was a span of 9 bases. The CDR3 DNA is TGTGCCAGCAGTGAAGGATCTCGGGGCACAGATACGCAGTATTTT. Translated, it gives CASSEGSRGTDTQYF.